A single sample gave rise to the 3 T cell receptor beta chains below, sequenced in a study of blood T cell repertoires in COVID-19. The table came from immunoSEQ multiplex PCR; TCRdb's copy has only in-frame clones and leaves some out. The repertoire holds 52,000 or so clones, 90% to 95% seen once, with more than 7.5% in the top ten. The sample comprised peripheral blood. The receptors stem from an elderly woman with acute or convalescent COVID-19.

The chain uses TRBV7-3 and TRBJ2-7; 9 bases map to TRBD1. Germline lookup yields CDR1 SGHTA and CDR2 FQGTGA. The CDR3 runs 15 residues. V trimming: 5 bases; J trimming: 1 base; junction bases outside the gene matches: 6. The CDR3 sequence: CASSLGQGGSYEQYF. The CDR3 nucleotides are TGTGCCAGCAGCCTGGGACAGGGTGGGTCCTACGAGCAGTACTTC.

This clone has just a few counts. V usage is TRBV6-5 and J usage is TRBJ1-1; 8 bases map to TRBD1. V shed 5 bases, J shed 5 bases, and the junction held 10 bases outside the gene matches. CDR1 is MNHEY and CDR2 is SVGAGI in the germline V gene. The CDR3 totals 15 residues. CDR3: CASSTTRQGRTEAFF. In DNA, the CDR3 is TGTGCCAGCAGTACCACTCGACAGGGGAGGACTGAAGCTTTCTTT.

The chain couples TRBV5-1 to TRBJ1-2, with TRBD1 identical over 8 bases. This CDR3 has 13 amino acids. V lost 5 bases and J lost 7; bases outside the gene matches: 7. CDR1 and CDR2 (germline): SGHRS, YFSETQ. CDR3 residues: CASSAGGAGGYTF. CDR3 in DNA: TGCGCCAGCAGTGCAGGGGGCGCTGGTGGCTACACCTTC.